This section outlines one T cell receptor (beta chain) sequence together with its context. Its antigen remains unknown. This entry is derived from a study of T cell responses to AZD1222 COVID-19 vaccine. General study findings and limits: There were mostly white British donors and more females than males, and clonal diversity was possibly underestimated. Spike-spanning, vaccine-associated CD4 TCRs were dominant at 160-218 and 743-854. In the spike-specific TCR repertoire, nearly half reportedly target unmutated variant regions.

Trimming at V came to 5 bases and at J to 1 base, leaving 2 bases not matched to a gene. This CDR3 spans 14 amino acids. From germline, CDR1 is SGHRS and CDR2 YFSETQ. The assay was immunoSEQ multiplex PCR, and TCRdb's table has in-frame clones only and misses some. The sample contains just under 55,000 clones, more than 80% of which appear only once. Material: peripheral blood, obtained on day 0 of AZD1222 vaccination. The receptor was isolated from an adult in good health. The chain has TRBV5-1 and TRBJ1-1; 10 nucleotides align to TRBD1. CDR3: CASRGTGANTEAFF. The CDR3, as DNA: TGCGCCAGCAGGGGGACAGGGGCGAACACTGAAGCTTTCTTT. Full variable domain (outside the CDR3, taken from reference TRBV5-1 and TRBJ1-1): KAGVTQTPRYLIKTRGQQVTLSCSPISGHRSVSWYQQTPGQGLQFLFEYFSETQRNKGNFPGRFSGRQFSNSRSEMNVSTLELGDSALYLCASRGTGANTEAFFGQGTRLTVV.